This record concerns one T cell receptor beta chain sequence. As yet, its antigen is unknown. This sample is part of a study of shared clonotypes between healthy human individuals. Study-wide results and limits: Since donors were few, the genetic and exposure-history diversity represented was limited.

CD45RO-negative cells were positively selected for CCR7, leaving out terminally differentiated effector memory CD45RA+ cells. Genomic DNA per cell subset filled all wells of several immunoSEQ plates. Data came from immunoSEQ multiplex PCR; TCRdb stores just in-frame clones and leaves some out. The top ten hold 1.2% of the sample, which has about 1,900,000 clones, about 95% seen once. The sample taken for sequencing was naive CD8+ T cells sorted from blood. This clonotype originated in a man in his late teens or twenties in good health.

The CDR3 bases are TGCGCCAGCAGCTCGAGCGGGTCTACCTACAATGAGCAGTTCTTC. Protein: CASSSSGSTYNEQFF. This chain links TRBV5-1 with TRBJ2-1, with TRBD2 as a possible D gene (6 bases). CDR1 SGHRS and CDR2 YFSETQ come from the germline V gene. V lost 3 bases and J lost 2, with 12 bases in between. This CDR3 has 15 amino acids.